A single sample gave rise to the 6 T cell receptor beta chains below, sequenced in a study of blood T cell repertoires in COVID-19. The assay was immunoSEQ multiplex PCR, and TCRdb's table has in-frame clones only and misses some. The table lists fewer than 250,000 clones, approximately 86% of them singletons. Specimen: PBMCs or T cells enriched from blood (not recorded which). The origin of the receptors is a woman between 40 and 50 years old with acute COVID-19.

This clone showed up just once. The chain combines TRBV27 with TRBJ1-5, with 7 bases that match TRBD1. The CDR3 has 15 residues. CDR1 and CDR2 (germline): MNHEY, SMNVEV (reference sequence). Trimming removed 0 bases from V and 3 bases from J; junction bases left unmatched: 2. CDR3 protein: CASSLSGQINQPQHF. CDR3 coding DNA: TGTGCCAGCAGTTTATCGGGACAGATCAATCAGCCCCAGCATTTT.

This rearrangement joins TRBV27 to TRBJ2-5; TRBD2 aligns across 12 bases. This CDR3 contains 17 residues. V gave up 2 bases and J gave up 3 bases; unmatched junction bases: 7. Germline V gene data show CDR1 as MNHEY and CDR2 as SMNVEV (reference sequence). CDR3 protein: CASSLRASGRAKETQYF. DNA of the CDR3: TGTGCCAGCAGTTTAAGGGCTAGCGGGAGGGCGAAAGAGACCCAGTACTTC.

The chain has TRBV19 and TRBJ2-1; 7 bases map to TRBD1. J gave up 4 bases and V 4 bases, and 13 bases lay outside the gene matches. Germline values: CDR1 LNHDA, CDR2 SQIVND (reference sequence). The CDR3 contains 17 residues. The CDR3 protein is CASSTLPRQGFYNEQFF. The DNA of the CDR3 is TGTGCCAGTAGTACTCTACCCCGACAGGGTTTTTACAATGAGCAGTTCTTC.

The genes are TRBV7-9 and TRBJ2-5; 10 bases are shared with TRBD2. Germline V gives CDR1 SEHNR, CDR2 FQNEAQ (reference sequence). This CDR3 has 16 residues. V shed 2 bases, J shed 2 bases, and the junction held 5 bases outside the gene matches. Here the CDR3 reads CASSLLMTSGQETQYF. The CDR3 coding sequence is TGTGCCAGCAGCTTATTGATGACTAGCGGGCAAGAGACCCAGTACTTC. The full variable domain, with the rest looked up from reference TRBV7-9 and TRBJ2-5, is DTGVSQNPRHKITKRGQNVTFRCDPISEHNRLYWYRQTLGQGPEFLTYFQNEAQLEKSRLLSDRFSAERPKGSFSTLEIQRTEQGDSAMYLCASSLLMTSGQETQYFGPGTRLLVL.

Turning to this clone: A read error may be the cause here, since a much bigger clone is one base away. The rearrangement uses TRBV7-2 and TRBJ1-1, with unresolved D. Germline V lookup: CDR1 SGHTA, CDR2 FQGNSA. The V and J ends lost 3 bases and 1 base respectively, with 3 bases between them. The CDR3 totals 12 residues. CDR3: CASSFRNTEAFF. The CDR3 DNA sequence: TGTGCCAGCAGCTTCCGGAACACTGAAGCTTTCTTT.

V gene TRBV11-3 combines with J gene TRBJ2-6; D call uncertain. Germline lookup yields CDR1 SGHNT and CDR2 YENEEA. The length of the CDR3 is 17 residues. The V end was cut by 0 bases, the J end by 0 bases, with 9 bases between. The CDR3 region has the DNA TGTGCCAGCAGCTTAGATAAATGGAGCTCTGGGGCCAACGTCCTGACTTTC. Translation: CASSLDKWSSGANVLTF. Supplemented by reference TRBV11-3 and TRBJ2-6, the full variable domain reads EAGVVQSPRYKIIEKKQPVAFWCNPISGHNTLYWYLQNLGQGPELLIRYENEEAVDDSQLPKDRFSAERLKGVDSTLKIQPAELGDSAVYLCASSLDKWSSGANVLTFGAGSRLTVL.